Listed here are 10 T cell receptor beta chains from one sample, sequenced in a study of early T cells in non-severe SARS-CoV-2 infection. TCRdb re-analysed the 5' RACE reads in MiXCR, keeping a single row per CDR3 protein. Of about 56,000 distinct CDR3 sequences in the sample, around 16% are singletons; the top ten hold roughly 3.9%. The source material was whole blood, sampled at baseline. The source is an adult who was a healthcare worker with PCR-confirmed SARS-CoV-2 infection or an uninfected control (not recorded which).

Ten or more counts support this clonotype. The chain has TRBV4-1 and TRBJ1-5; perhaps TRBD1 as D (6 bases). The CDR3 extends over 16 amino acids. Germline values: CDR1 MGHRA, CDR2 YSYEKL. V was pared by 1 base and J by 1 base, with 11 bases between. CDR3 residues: CASSQAWQGSNQPQHF. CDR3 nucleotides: TGCGCCAGCAGCCAAGCGTGGCAGGGGAGCAATCAGCCCCAGCATTTT.

The CDR3 sequence is CASSPGTGWYEQYF. The CDR3 DNA reads TGTGCCAGCAGCCCCGGGACAGGGTGGTACGAGCAGTACTTC. The chain joins TRBV5-5 to TRBJ2-7, with 9 positions matching TRBD1. Germline V CDR1 and CDR2: SGHKS, YYEKEE (reference sequence). The CDR3 consists of 14 residues. V lost 4 bases and J lost 4; bases outside the gene matches: 6.

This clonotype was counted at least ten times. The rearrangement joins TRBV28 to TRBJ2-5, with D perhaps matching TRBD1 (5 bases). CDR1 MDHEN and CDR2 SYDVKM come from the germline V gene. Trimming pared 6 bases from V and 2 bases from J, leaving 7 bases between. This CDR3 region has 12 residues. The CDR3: CASSTGQETQYF. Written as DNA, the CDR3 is TGTGCCAGCAGCACAGGTCAAGAGACCCAGTACTTC.

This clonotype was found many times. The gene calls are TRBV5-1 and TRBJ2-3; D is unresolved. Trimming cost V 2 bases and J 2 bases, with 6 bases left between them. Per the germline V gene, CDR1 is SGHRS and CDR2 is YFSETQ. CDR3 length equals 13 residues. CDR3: CASSFGYTDTQYF. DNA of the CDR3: TGCGCCAGCAGCTTTGGCTACACAGATACGCAGTATTTT.

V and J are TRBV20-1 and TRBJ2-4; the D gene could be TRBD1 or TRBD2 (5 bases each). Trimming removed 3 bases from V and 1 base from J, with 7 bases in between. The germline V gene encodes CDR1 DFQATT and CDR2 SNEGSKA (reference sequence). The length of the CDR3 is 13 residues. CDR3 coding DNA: TGCAGTGCTAGTGAGGGGGCCAAAAACATTCAGTACTTC. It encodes CSASEGAKNIQYF.

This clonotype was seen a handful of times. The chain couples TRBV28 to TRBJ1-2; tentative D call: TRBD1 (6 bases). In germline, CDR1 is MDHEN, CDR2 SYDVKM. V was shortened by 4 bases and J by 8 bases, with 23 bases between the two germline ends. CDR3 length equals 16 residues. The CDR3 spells CASSSPGLTGQRGYTF. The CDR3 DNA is TGTGCCAGCAGTTCGCCGGGTTTGACAGGCCAGAGGGGCTACACCTTC.

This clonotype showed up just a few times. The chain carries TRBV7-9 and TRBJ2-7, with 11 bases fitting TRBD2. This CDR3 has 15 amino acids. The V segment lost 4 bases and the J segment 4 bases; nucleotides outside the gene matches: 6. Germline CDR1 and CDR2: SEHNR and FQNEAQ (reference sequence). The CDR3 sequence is CASSSTGTSGYEQYF. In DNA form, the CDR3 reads TGTGCCAGCAGCTCTACCGGGACTAGCGGATACGAGCAGTACTTC.

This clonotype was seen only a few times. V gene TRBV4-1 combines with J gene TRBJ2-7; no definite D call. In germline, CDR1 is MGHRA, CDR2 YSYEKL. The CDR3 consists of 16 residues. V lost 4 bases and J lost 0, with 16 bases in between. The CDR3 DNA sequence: TGCGCCAGCAGCCGAGCACAGCAAACCTACTCCTACGAGCAGTACTTC. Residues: CASSRAQQTYSYEQYF.

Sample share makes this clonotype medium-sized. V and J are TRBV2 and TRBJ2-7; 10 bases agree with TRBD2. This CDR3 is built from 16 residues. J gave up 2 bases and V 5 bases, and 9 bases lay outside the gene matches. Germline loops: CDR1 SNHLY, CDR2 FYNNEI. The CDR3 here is CASSSGVAGGTYEQYF. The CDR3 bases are TGTGCCAGCAGTTCCGGAGTAGCGGGGGGTACCTACGAGCAGTACTTC.

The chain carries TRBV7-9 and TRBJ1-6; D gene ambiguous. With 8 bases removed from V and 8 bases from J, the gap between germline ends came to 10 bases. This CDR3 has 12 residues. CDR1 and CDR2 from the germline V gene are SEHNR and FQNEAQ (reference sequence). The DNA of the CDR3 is TGTGCCAGCCAAGGCCGAGATTCACCCCTCCACTTT. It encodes CASQGRDSPLHF.